The 28 T cell receptor beta chains below all came from one sample that was sequenced in a study of cytomegalovirus exposure and HLA in healthy donors. TCRdb keeps only in-frame clones here, not all; method: immunoSEQ multiplex PCR. The sample holds around 220,000 clones, roughly 84% seen once. Sequencing was carried out using PBMCs. Source of these receptors: a woman in her 30s in good health and CMV-seropositive.

The rearrangement joins TRBV7-9 to TRBJ1-1, with D unclear. Trimming took 1 base from V and 4 from J, leaving 13 bases between them. Germline assignment: CDR1 SEHNR and CDR2 FQNEAQ (reference sequence). The CDR3 is 15 residues long. CDR3 sequence reads: CASSLVEGLATEAFF. The CDR3 DNA sequence: TGTGCCAGCAGCTTAGTGGAAGGGTTGGCCACTGAAGCTTTCTTT.

The J gene is TRBJ2-1, the V gene TRBV2; D is uncertain. The V gene lost 1 base and the J gene lost 4 bases, with 5 bases spanning the gap. The CDR3 sequence is 13 residues long. CDR1 and CDR2 (germline): SNHLY, FYNNEI. The CDR3 sequence: CASSEERYNEQFF. In nucleotides, the CDR3 is TGTGCCAGCAGTGAAGAGCGATACAATGAGCAGTTCTTC.

The gene calls are TRBV11-2 and TRBJ2-1; D not resolved. V lost 4 bases to trimming and J lost 1 base, with 5 bases between them. Germline CDR1 and CDR2: SGHAT and FQNNGV. The CDR3 length is 13 residues. CDR3 amino acids: CASSSASYNEQFF. CDR3 nucleotide sequence: TGTGCCAGCAGCTCCGCGTCCTACAATGAGCAGTTCTTC.

The rearrangement links TRBV4-1 to TRBJ1-3, with unresolved D. V dropped 8 bases and J dropped 0 bases, with 14 bases sitting between them. The CDR3 has 15 residues. CDR1 is MGHRA and CDR2 is YSYEKL in the germline V gene. CDR3 sequence (DNA): TGCGCCAGCCGTATGACACTTAACTCTGGAAACACCATATATTTT. It codes for CASRMTLNSGNTIYF.

J is TRBJ1-1 and V is TRBV19; possible D gene TRBD1, 5 bases. Looked up from germline, CDR1 is LNHDA and CDR2 is SQIVND (reference sequence). V gave up 1 base and J gave up 0 bases, with 12 bases separating them. The CDR3 consists of 16 residues. The CDR3 is CASSIVRQLMNTEAFF. The CDR3 DNA reads as TGTGCCAGTAGTATAGTTCGACAGCTGATGAACACTGAAGCTTTCTTT.

The J gene is TRBJ1-5, the V gene TRBV7-9; the D gene is possibly TRBD1 (5 bases). From germline, CDR1 is SEHNR and CDR2 FQNEAQ (reference sequence). Trimming left V 2 bases short and J 11 bases short, with 13 bases between. This CDR3 has 13 amino acids. CDR3 coding DNA: TGTGCCAGCAGCTTAAACTCGGACAAAACCCAGCATTTT. It specifies CASSLNSDKTQHF.

The rearrangement links TRBV27 to TRBJ2-1; 8 nucleotides match TRBD1. Germline V CDR1 and CDR2: MNHEY, SMNVEV (reference sequence). The ends lost 3 bases at V and 9 bases at J; junction bases unmatched: 10. The CDR3 runs to 15 residues. The CDR3 bases are TGTGCCAGCAGTTTCTCGGGACAGGTTAATAGTGAGCAGTTCTTC. This encodes CASSFSGQVNSEQFF.

This clone was picked up one time. This sequence joins TRBV29-1 and TRBJ1-1; D gene unclear. The CDR3 is made up of 14 amino acids. Looked up from germline, CDR1 is SQVTM and CDR2 is ANQGSEA. Trimming pared 3 bases from V and 5 bases from J, leaving 16 bases between. Here the CDR3 DNA reads TGCAGCGTTGACAAAGCTATCGGCAGGACTGAAGCTTTCTTT. It yields the protein CSVDKAIGRTEAFF.

This clone was observed once. The chain has TRBV30 and TRBJ2-2; D is perhaps TRBD1 (6 bases). Germline CDR1 is GTSNPN and CDR2 is SVGIG (reference sequence). Trimming removed 1 base at V and 0 bases at J, with 12 bases between. This CDR3 spans 16 amino acids. For the CDR3, the DNA is TGTGCCTGGAGTGGTGACTCAGGGGCGAACACCGGGGAGCTGTTTTTT. Its translation: CAWSGDSGANTGELFF.

The J gene is TRBJ2-2, the V gene TRBV6-7, with 10 bases matching TRBD1. TRBV6-7 is an ORF, and what it does is uncertain. The CDR3 sequence is 17 residues long. The ends lost 0 bases at V and 4 bases at J; junction bases unmatched: 5. CDR3 residues: CASSYSRTGGCTGELFF. The CDR3 region has the DNA TGTGCCAGCAGTTACTCTAGGACAGGGGGTTGCACCGGGGAGCTGTTTTTT.

This clone was observed a handful of times. This sequence joins TRBV11-2 and TRBJ1-2; the D gene is possibly TRBD1 (6 bases). The CDR3 totals 15 residues. From germline, CDR1 is SGHAT and CDR2 FQNNGV. Trimming removed 1 base at V and 4 bases at J, with 13 bases between. The CDR3 bases are TGTGCCAGCAGCTTAGGCCGGGGGCGAGGCTATGGCTACACCTTC. Protein sequence: CASSLGRGRGYGYTF.

This clone has only one observation. This rearrangement joins TRBV2 to TRBJ1-5; D is unresolved. Germline loops: CDR1 SNHLY, CDR2 FYNNEI. The CDR3 is 14 residues long. V was shortened by 2 bases and J by 4 bases, with 9 bases between the two germline ends. CDR3 nucleotide sequence: TGTGCCAGCAGTGAAATGCTAGGAAATCAGCCCCAGCATTTT. Its protein product is CASSEMLGNQPQHF.

This chain joins TRBV30 and TRBJ1-2; D is possibly TRBD1 (5 bases). The V end lost 3 bases, the J end lost 4 bases, and 15 bases lay between the germline ends. The germline V gene encodes CDR1 GTSNPN and CDR2 SVGIG (reference sequence). The CDR3 is made up of 14 amino acids. CDR3 in amino acids: CAWRPLGVSYGYTF. The CDR3 nucleotides are TGTGCCTGGAGACCGCTGGGGGTTAGCTATGGCTACACCTTC.

The rearrangement joins TRBV6-5 to TRBJ2-2; 11 bases agree with TRBD2. The CDR3 has 16 residues. Germline V gene data show CDR1 as MNHEY and CDR2 as SVGAGI. V shed 2 bases and J 5 bases; nucleotides not matched to a gene: 4. CDR3 sequence reads: CASSYGSGRGTGELFF. For the CDR3, the DNA is TGTGCCAGCAGTTACGGTAGCGGGAGGGGGACCGGGGAGCTGTTTTTT.

Turning to this clone: This same CDR3 is encoded by further DNA sequences in the sample. V and J are TRBV9 and TRBJ1-1; maybe TRBD1 (6 bases). V lost 0 bases, J lost 4 bases, and 13 bases lay in between. Germline CDR1 is SGDLS and CDR2 is YYNGEE. CDR3 length: 15 amino acids. The CDR3 nucleotides are TGTGCCAGCAGCGTAGGGGGGGGCGAGGGCACTGAAGCTTTCTTT. It encodes CASSVGGGEGTEAFF.

The rearrangement joins TRBV6-6 to TRBJ2-7; 7 bases agree with TRBD1. Looked up from germline, CDR1 is MNHNY and CDR2 is SVGAGI (reference sequence). V lost 11 bases, J lost 5 bases, and 12 bases stayed unmatched. There are 13 residues in the CDR3. For the CDR3, the DNA is TGTGCCTCCCGTTCCGGGACAGATAACGAGCAGTACTTC. Residues: CASRSGTDNEQYF.

The genes are TRBV28 and TRBJ1-2; D call uncertain. V gave up 6 bases and J gave up 2 bases, with 10 bases separating them. Germline loops: CDR1 MDHEN, CDR2 SYDVKM. The CDR3 runs 13 residues. CDR3 sequence reads: CASSPNYNYGYTF. Here the CDR3 DNA reads TGTGCCAGCAGCCCCAACTACAACTATGGCTACACCTTC.

The chain joins TRBV7-9 to TRBJ2-1, with 11 bases that match TRBD2. Germline V gene data show CDR1 as SEHNR and CDR2 as FQNEAQ (reference sequence). This CDR3 is built from 16 residues. V trimming: 4 bases; J trimming: 9 bases; junction bases outside the gene matches: 11. In DNA form, the CDR3 reads TGTGCCAGCAGCTACCCCGGGACTAGCGGAAGGAGTGAGCAGTTCTTC. It translates to CASSYPGTSGRSEQFF.

The chain carries TRBV9 and TRBJ1-5; 7 nucleotides align to TRBD1. The trim removed 4 bases at V and 11 bases at J, leaving 12 bases unmatched. Germline-derived CDR1 and CDR2 are SGDLS and YYNGEE. The length of the CDR3 is 14 residues. Written as DNA, the CDR3 is TGTGCCAGCAGCCAAGATCGACAGGGCCGGACCCAGCATTTT. It codes for CASSQDRQGRTQHF.

CDR3 amino acids: CASSLAGTANQPQHF. The CDR3 nucleotides are TGTGCCAGCAGCTTGGCCGGGACAGCAAATCAGCCCCAGCATTTT. The chain links TRBV5-6 to TRBJ1-5; TRBD1 matches 7 bases. J was trimmed by 4 bases and V by 0 bases; bases with no gene match: 4. The V gene's germline CDR1 is SGHDT and CDR2 YYEEEE. This CDR3 contains 15 residues.

The chain couples TRBV2 to TRBJ2-7; D not certain. The CDR3 extends over 14 amino acids. Deletions cut 3 bases from V and 0 bases from J, with 9 bases between. CDR1 and CDR2 from the germline V gene are SNHLY and FYNNEI. CDR3 amino acids: CASSEGDDSYEQYF. CDR3 sequence (DNA): TGTGCCAGCAGTGAGGGCGATGACTCCTACGAGCAGTACTTC.

This chain links TRBV27 with TRBJ2-5, with D possibly being TRBD1 (6 bases). This CDR3 region has 15 residues. V was shortened by 5 bases and J by 1 base, with 14 bases between the two germline ends. CDR1 and CDR2 from the germline V gene are MNHEY and SMNVEV (reference sequence). CDR3: CASSPGTSSQETQYF. The CDR3 DNA is TGTGCCAGCAGTCCCGGGACATCTTCCCAAGAGACCCAGTACTTC.

The V and J genes are TRBV6-1 and TRBJ2-1; 9 nucleotides match TRBD2. Germline V gene sequence: CDR1 MNHNS, CDR2 SASEGT. J was trimmed by 3 bases and V by 8 bases; bases with no gene match: 8. CDR3 length equals 15 residues. CDR3 DNA sequence: TGTGCCAGCTTACGCGGGAGGGCCGGCTACAATGAGCAGTTCTTC. Protein sequence: CASLRGRAGYNEQFF.

The V call is TRBV25-1, the J call TRBJ2-3; no reliable D call. The CDR3 is 11 amino acids. Between the trimmed V and J ends, which lost 2 bases and 12 bases, there was a span of 9 bases. Germline CDR1 is MGHDK and CDR2 is SYGVNS. The CDR3 loop reads CASSELGLQYF. The CDR3 nucleotides are TGTGCCAGCAGTGAACTGGGCCTCCAGTATTTT.

The V call is TRBV12-5, the J call TRBJ1-2; 8 nucleotides agree with TRBD1. The V gene's germline CDR1 is LGHNT and CDR2 FRNRAP. This CDR3 has 17 residues. Germline trimming cut 0 bases from V and 4 bases from J; bases unmatched to any gene: 10. CDR3 sequence reads: CASGLVGTGSFSYGYTF. CDR3 DNA: TGTGCTAGTGGTTTGGTAGGGACAGGTTCCTTCTCCTATGGCTACACCTTC.

The genes are TRBV5-1 and TRBJ2-1; D perhaps matches TRBD1 (6 bases). CDR3 length: 15 amino acids. Germline V gene data show CDR1 as SGHRS and CDR2 as YFSETQ. V lost 4 bases to trimming and J lost 2 bases, with 13 bases between them. CDR3 loop: CASSLVWDTYNEQFF. CDR3 nucleotide sequence: TGCGCCAGCAGCCTTGTGTGGGACACCTACAATGAGCAGTTCTTC.

This clone was seen just once. The rearrangement joins TRBV4-3 to TRBJ2-7; D not certain. The CDR3 contains 14 residues. Germline CDR1 LGHNA, CDR2 YSLEER. The V end lost 0 bases, the J end lost 2 bases, and 8 bases lay between the germline ends. CDR3 sequence: CASSQDTETYEQYF. The DNA for the CDR3 is TGCGCCAGCAGCCAAGATACAGAGACCTACGAGCAGTACTTC.

The chain is built from TRBV28 and TRBJ1-1; D not certain. Germline-derived CDR1 and CDR2 are MDHEN and SYDVKM. Trimming removed 4 bases at V and 1 base at J, with 13 bases between. There are 15 residues in the CDR3. In nucleotides, the CDR3 is TGTGCCAGCAGTTCTCGGGCGAGATCGAACACTGAAGCTTTCTTT. Its protein is CASSSRARSNTEAFF.